The 13 T cell receptor beta chains below were found in one sample sequenced in a study of blood T cells in healthy people across ages. With a J-beta primer mix and a sample-barcoded 5' primer, a second PCR ran about 7 to 12 cycles. A single record per CDR3 protein comes from TCRdb applying MiXCR to the 5' RACE reads. This table holds 780,000 or so distinct CDR3 sequences, roughly 50% found once. The specimen sequenced was blood. Source of these receptors: a man older than 75 in good health.

This clonotype has a single count. CDR3 nucleotide sequence: TGTGCCAGCAGTTTAGCGGGGGACCCCCATGAGCAGTTCTTC. Translated: CASSLAGDPHEQFF. The J gene is TRBJ2-1, the V gene TRBV27; 7 bases are shared with TRBD2. CDR1 and CDR2 (germline): MNHEY, SMNVEV (reference sequence). With V trimmed by 2 bases and J by 8 bases, 6 bases remained unmatched. The CDR3 contains 14 residues.

This clonotype turned up a few times. The chain employs TRBV24-1 and TRBJ2-1; D tentatively reads TRBD1 or TRBD2 (6 bases each). The CDR3 contains 14 residues. V lost 7 bases and J 2 bases, leaving 11 bases between the germline ends. CDR1 and CDR2 from the germline V gene are KGHDR and SFDVKD. CDR3 DNA: TGTGCCACCAGCAGGGGAGGAACCTACAATGAGCAGTTCTTC. Translation gives CATSRGGTYNEQFF.

This clonotype has only a few counts. The chain carries TRBV11-2 and TRBJ1-2; D is unresolved. Germline V gene data show CDR1 as SGHAT and CDR2 as FQNNGV. Trimming shortened V by 9 bases and J by 4 bases, and 3 bases separated the two germline ends. The CDR3 extends over 9 amino acids. DNA for the CDR3: TGTGCCAGGTCCTATGGCTACACCTTC. Protein: CARSYGYTF.

The chain carries TRBV29-1 and TRBJ2-7; no firm D call. The V end was cut by 7 bases, the J end by 1 base, with 8 bases between. This CDR3 has 11 residues. The germline CDR1 and CDR2 sequences are SQVTM and ANQGSEA. The CDR3, as DNA: TGCAGCGCACTACAGTCCTACGAGCAGTACTTC. This codes for CSALQSYEQYF.

J is TRBJ1-2 and V is TRBV29-1, with 7 positions matching TRBD1. Per germline, CDR1 SQVTM and CDR2 ANQGSEA. CDR3 size: 17 residues. The ends lost 1 base at V and 4 bases at J; junction bases unmatched: 15. CDR3 sequence: CSVEGPTGVRTPYGYTF. The CDR3 nucleotides read TGCAGCGTTGAAGGCCCAACAGGGGTCAGGACTCCCTATGGCTACACCTTC.

This chain joins TRBV20-1 and TRBJ2-3, with 8 positions matching TRBD1. This CDR3 comprises 11 residues. CDR1 DFQATT and CDR2 SNEGSKA come from the germline V gene (reference sequence). V trimming: 3 bases; J trimming: 14 bases; junction bases outside the gene matches: 7. The CDR3 nucleotides are TGCAGTGCTAGGGACAGGGCATACGCGTATTTT. Translation: CSARDRAYAYF.

This clonotype showed up just a few times. V and J are TRBV14 and TRBJ2-3; 8 bases map to TRBD1. In germline, CDR1 is SGHDN, CDR2 FVKESK. The ends lost 5 bases at V and 14 bases at J; junction bases unmatched: 15. This CDR3 has 14 amino acids. In nucleotides, the CDR3 is TGTGCCAGCAGCTATACAGGGGGGCACAGATACGCGTATTTT. Amino acids: CASSYTGGHRYAYF.

This chain connects TRBV6-6 to TRBJ1-1; no clear D gene. The germline V gene encodes CDR1 MNHNY and CDR2 SVGAGI (reference sequence). V lost 2 bases and J 7 bases, leaving 8 bases between the germline ends. The CDR3 covers 12 residues. The CDR3 spells CASSYADGEAFF. CDR3 DNA sequence: TGTGCCAGCAGTTACGCCGACGGTGAAGCTTTCTTT.

The chain employs TRBV25-1 and TRBJ2-7; 9 bases align to TRBD1. This CDR3 is built from 14 residues. Unmatched junction bases numbered 0, after V lost 3 bases and J lost 0 bases. CDR1 and CDR2 from the germline V gene are MGHDK and SYGVNS. CDR3 nucleotides: TGTGCCAGCAGTGAGACAGGGGGCTCCTACGAGCAGTACTTC. Its protein product is CASSETGGSYEQYF.

This clonotype was found a few times. The chain employs TRBV5-1 and TRBJ2-1; 9 bases are shared with TRBD2. This CDR3 spans 15 amino acids. Germline assignment: CDR1 SGHRS and CDR2 YFSETQ. V shed 4 bases, J shed 6 bases, and the junction held 8 bases outside the gene matches. CDR3 region: CASSRASGRINEQFF. The CDR3, as DNA: TGCGCCAGCAGCCGGGCGAGCGGGAGGATCAATGAGCAGTTCTTC.

This clonotype was seen at least ten times. One end of the junction does not line up with germline, which may come from a read error. V is TRBV5-1 and J is TRBJ1-1, with D possibly being TRBD1 (5 bases). CDR1 and CDR2 from the germline V gene are SGHRS and YFSETQ. This CDR3 region has 13 residues. The CDR3 is CASSLTANTEAFF. In DNA, the CDR3 is TGTGCCAGCAGCTTGACAGCGAACACTGAAGCTTTCTTT.

The DNA of the CDR3 is TGTGCCAGCAGCTCCTATGCCACCTACGAGCAGTACTTC. Amino acid sequence: CASSSYATYEQYF. The rearrangement links TRBV7-2 to TRBJ2-7; D is unresolved. The V gene's germline CDR1 is SGHTA and CDR2 FQGNSA. The length of the CDR3 is 13 residues. Trimming pared 4 bases from V and 2 bases from J, leaving 9 bases between.

V gene TRBV30 combines with J gene TRBJ2-6; 10 bases agree with TRBD2. The CDR3 is made up of 18 amino acids. Germline CDR1 and CDR2: GTSNPN and SVGIG (reference sequence). The junction had 7 bases not matched to a gene; V was cut back by 0 bases and J by 2 bases. DNA of the CDR3: TGTGCCTGGAGTGTAAGTAGCGGGAGGCCCGCTGGGGCCAACGTCCTGACTTTC. Encoded protein: CAWSVSSGRPAGANVLTF.